This T cell receptor (beta chain) is drawn from a study of monozygotic twins with inflammatory bowel disease. The CDR3 runs 14 residues. Germline CDR1 reads SGHRS; CDR2 reads YFSETQ. Each CDR3 protein gets one entry in TCRdb, which reprocessed the 5' RACE reads and gives no DNA. The sample's table shows about 450,000 distinct CDR3 sequences. The sequence came from a human donor with ulcerative colitis or Crohn's disease, or a healthy co-twin of an affected twin (not recorded which). The chain links TRBV5-1 to TRBJ2-1; TCRdb proposes TRBD2, but this gene call is untestable without DNA. Source material: blood. The CDR3 spells CASSLGGTNNEQFF.